This T cell receptor (beta chain) originates from a study of shared clonotypes between healthy human individuals. Execution of the assay was at deep level. Clones were read by immunoSEQ multiplex PCR, and TCRdb kept only the in-frame ones, dropping some. The sample has hundreds of thousands of clones; almost 97% are singletons. Regarding the study as a whole: Compared with memory subsets, naive subsets generally had larger estimated richness.

The sample holds one count of this clone. Its matching antigen is unknown. The sequence was obtained from a woman younger than 45 in good health. The sequencing sample was made of naive CD4+ T cells sorted from blood. Subset denoted: CD45RA+ positively selected.

For the CDR3, the DNA is TGCGCCAGCAGCTCCCTAGCGGGAGTGCCCGGGGAGCTGTTTTTT. Translation: CASSSLAGVPGELFF. This chain joins TRBV5-1 and TRBJ2-2, with 10 bases aligning to TRBD2. In germline, CDR1 is SGHRS, CDR2 YFSETQ. The length of the CDR3 is 15 residues. Germline trimming cut 3 bases from V and 6 bases from J; bases unmatched to any gene: 5.